This T cell receptor beta chain emerged from a study of blood T cells in healthy people across ages. Only a few counts were recorded for this clonotype. This CDR3 region has 14 residues. The ends were cut back, 4 bases at V and 9 bases at J, with 19 bases in the middle. Germline V lookup: CDR1 SGHKS, CDR2 YYEKEE (reference sequence). Then a second PCR, running roughly 7 to 11 cycles, was carried out with a sample-barcoded 5' primer and a J-beta primer mix. One entry per CDR3 protein results from TCRdb running MiXCR on the 5' RACE reads. The sample lists some 1.6 million distinct CDR3 sequences; roughly 32% were seen once.

This receptor was identified in a woman in her 30s in good health. Material for sequencing was blood. The J gene is TRBJ2-5, the V gene TRBV5-5; tentatively, D is TRBD1 or TRBD2 (5 bases each). The CDR3 DNA sequence: TGTGCCAGCAGCGGCCGGGACGCCCCGGCCGCCCAGTACTTC. The encoded protein is CASSGRDAPAAQYF.